This record concerns one T cell receptor (beta chain) sequence. When the RNA was reverse transcribed, random hexamers were used with an input of about 0.5 to 1 ug. TCR beta CDR3 was amplified by immunoSEQ covering 54 Vbeta and 13 Jbeta. TCRdb itself ran the immunoSEQ multiplex PCR reads through MiXCR, one entry per CDR3 protein. The data show around 280,000 distinct CDR3 sequences, about 85% seen once. The patients who served as multiple sclerosis controls were treatment-naive and had stable or active relapsing-remitting disease that fulfilled the revised McDonald criteria. TEMRA cells were FACS-enriched, while CD8+ and CD4+ T cells were negatively isolated. The sample is drawn from a study of CD8 T cells in Susac syndrome. Germline V gene data show CDR1 as SGHKS and CDR2 as YYEKEE (reference sequence). This CDR3 spans 14 amino acids. V lost 5 bases, J lost 5 bases, and 15 bases lay in between.

The sequence was collected from a human donor with multiple sclerosis. This chain uses TRBV5-5 with TRBJ2-3; perhaps TRBD2 as D (6 bases). Sequenced sample: CD8+ T cells from PBMCs. CDR3 amino acids: CASSRGGAGDTQYF. The CDR3 DNA follows: TGTGCCAGCAGTCGTGGAGGGGCGGGAGATACGCAGTATTTT.